This record covers a single T cell receptor beta chain. Its specificity is not known. Primers for the PCR totalled 60 Vbeta and 13 Jbeta. Method: immunoSEQ multiplex PCR; TCRdb's copy keeps in-frame clones and lacks some. The repertoire holds fewer than 85,000 clones, with about 79% as singletons. The record originates from a study of cytomegalovirus exposure and HLA in healthy donors. Broader study findings: HLA alleles were associated with 16,000 or so TCR beta sequences in a later analysis at 0.05 false discovery rate.

The CDR3 sequence is 18 residues long. V dropped 0 bases and J dropped 2; count of bases not matched to a gene: 11. In germline, CDR1 is MNHNS, CDR2 SASEGT. This sequence originates from a man in his sixties or seventies in good health and CMV-seropositive. Sequencing used PBMCs. J is TRBJ1-1 and V is TRBV6-1; TRBD1 agrees at 8 bases. This CDR3 is CASSEALQGVIRNTEAFF. CDR3 in DNA: TGTGCCAGCAGTGAAGCCCTACAGGGGGTAATTCGAAACACTGAAGCTTTCTTT.